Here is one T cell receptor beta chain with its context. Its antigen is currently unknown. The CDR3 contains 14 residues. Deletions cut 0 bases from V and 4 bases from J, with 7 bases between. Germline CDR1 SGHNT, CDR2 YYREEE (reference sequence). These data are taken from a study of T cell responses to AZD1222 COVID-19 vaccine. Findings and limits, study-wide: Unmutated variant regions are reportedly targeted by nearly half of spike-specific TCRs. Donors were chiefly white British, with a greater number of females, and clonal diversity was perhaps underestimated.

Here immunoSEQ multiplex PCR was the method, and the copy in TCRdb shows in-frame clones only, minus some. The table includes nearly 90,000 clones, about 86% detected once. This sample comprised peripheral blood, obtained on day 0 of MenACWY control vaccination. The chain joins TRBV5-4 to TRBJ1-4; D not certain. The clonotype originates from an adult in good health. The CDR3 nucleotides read TGTGCCAGCAGCTTGGTAGGAATTAATGAAAAACTGTTTTTT. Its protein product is CASSLVGINEKLFF.